The 17 T cell receptor beta chains below all came from one sample that was sequenced in a study of blood T cell repertoires in COVID-19. The table came from immunoSEQ multiplex PCR; TCRdb's copy has only in-frame clones and leaves some out. In the table there are some 350,000 clones, around nine tenths of which are singletons. The material sequenced was peripheral blood. The receptors were sampled from a woman between 65 and 79 years old with COVID-19, enrolled during active disease.

The V gene is TRBV5-1, the J gene TRBJ2-5; unclear D gene. V was pared by 2 bases and J by 1 base, with 9 bases between. Germline V gives CDR1 SGHRS, CDR2 YFSETQ. CDR3 length: 14 residues. The CDR3 bases are TGCGCCAGCAGCTTAGCGCAGCTCCAAGAGACCCAGTACTTC. The encoded protein is CASSLAQLQETQYF.

The V and J genes are TRBV10-3 and TRBJ2-2, with a possible D match to TRBD2 (5 bases). CDR1 and CDR2 (germline): ENHRY, SYGVKD. V dropped 6 bases and J dropped 7 bases, with 18 bases sitting between them. This CDR3 spans 15 amino acids. The CDR3 region has the DNA TGTGCCATCAGGGCCCGCGAGGAGGCCAGCGGGGAGCTGTTTTTT. Translating gives CAIRAREEASGELFF.

This chain links TRBV5-6 with TRBJ1-5, with 9 bases lining up with TRBD1. The germline V gene has CDR1 SGHDT and CDR2 YYEEEE. The CDR3 covers 16 residues. V gave up 4 bases and J gave up 0 bases; unmatched junction bases: 5. CDR3 region: CASSGGTGNSNQPQHF. The CDR3 DNA reads as TGTGCCAGCAGCGGGGGGACAGGGAATAGCAATCAGCCCCAGCATTTT.

The V call is TRBV4-1, the J call TRBJ2-7; 8 positions match TRBD1. V was pared by 4 bases and J by 9 bases, with 14 bases of the junction left unmatched. Germline values: CDR1 MGHRA, CDR2 YSYEKL. The CDR3 length is 15 residues. CDR3 sequence (DNA): TGCGCCAGCAGCCGGTCTACAGAAGGGGGGACAGGGCAGTACTTC. It specifies CASSRSTEGGTGQYF.

This chain links TRBV7-2 with TRBJ2-3, with 9 bases lining up with TRBD2. CDR3 length: 15 residues. V lost 2 bases, J lost 4 bases, and 4 bases stayed unmatched. The germline V gene has CDR1 SGHTA and CDR2 FQGNSA. The CDR3 DNA reads as TGTGCCAGCAGCTTAAGGCGGGGGGGCCCAGATACGCAGTATTTT. This translates into CASSLRRGGPDTQYF.

V gene TRBV25-1 combines with J gene TRBJ2-5; TRBD1 is a possible D gene (6 bases). CDR3 length: 14 residues. V shed 4 bases and J shed 4 bases, with 13 bases lying between them. Germline V gene lookup returns CDR1 MGHDK and CDR2 SYGVNS. This CDR3 reads CASSVMGAGETQYF. CDR3 sequence (DNA): TGTGCCAGCAGTGTGATGGGGGCAGGAGAGACCCAGTACTTC.

The gene calls are TRBV7-6 and TRBJ1-3, with D unresolved. CDR1 is SGHVS and CDR2 is FNYEAQ in the germline V gene. The CDR3 covers 15 residues. Trimming took off 2 bases at V and 4 bases at J, with 12 bases between the two ends. CDR3 loop: CASSLPYASGNTIYF. The CDR3 nucleotides are TGTGCCAGCAGCTTACCTTATGCGAGCGGAAACACCATATATTTT.

The genes are TRBV5-1 and TRBJ1-4; 11 nucleotides align to TRBD1. Germline assignment: CDR1 SGHRS and CDR2 YFSETQ. The V gene end was trimmed by 4 bases and the J gene end by 8 bases; junction bases not matched to a gene: 10. The CDR3 length is 16 residues. The CDR3 DNA is TGCGCCAGCAGCCCTGGGACAGGGGGGAATATCGAAAAACTGTTTTTT. Protein sequence: CASSPGTGGNIEKLFF.

This chain joins TRBV5-1 and TRBJ2-1, with 7 bases aligning to TRBD1. The J segment lost 9 bases and the V segment lost 10 bases, leaving 16 bases of the junction unmatched. There are 14 residues in the CDR3. The germline CDR1 and CDR2 sequences are SGHRS and YFSETQ. The CDR3 nucleotides read TGCGCCGGGTCCCGAGGGACAGATGCCAGTGAGCAGTTCTTC. This codes for CAGSRGTDASEQFF. The entire variable domain, with the rest obtained from reference TRBV5-1 and TRBJ2-1, is as follows: KAGVTQTPRYLIKTRGQQVTLSCSPISGHRSVSWYQQTPGQGLQFLFEYFSETQRNKGNFPGRFSGRQFSNSRSEMNVSTLELGDSALYLCAGSRGTDASEQFFGPGTRLTVL.

This clone has a handful of counts. The J gene is TRBJ1-4, the V gene TRBV5-5, with 7 bases that match TRBD1. This CDR3 contains 14 residues. Germline loops: CDR1 SGHKS, CDR2 YYEKEE (reference sequence). With V trimmed by 4 bases and J by 8 bases, 8 bases remained unmatched. For the CDR3, the DNA is TGTGCCAGCAGCATGACAGGGTGGGAAGAAAAACTGTTTTTT. Amino acids: CASSMTGWEEKLFF.

This chain joins TRBV3-1 (or the pseudogene TRBV3-2) and TRBJ2-7, with TRBD2 matching 11 bases. This CDR3 region has 15 residues. Germline V CDR1 and CDR2: LGHDT, YNNKEL (reference sequence). J gave up 7 bases and V 4 bases, and 9 bases lay outside the gene matches. DNA for the CDR3: TGTGCCAGCAGCCCTTTCTTTAGCGGGGGGGCAGAGCAGTACTTC. Its translation is CASSPFFSGGAEQYF.

The chain joins TRBV30 to TRBJ1-5, with D unresolved. V lost 0 bases and J 0 bases, leaving 9 bases between the germline ends. The germline V gene encodes CDR1 GTSNPN and CDR2 SVGIG (reference sequence). The CDR3 extends over 15 amino acids. The DNA of the CDR3 is TGTGCCTGGAGTGTACTGGGAGTTAGCAATCAGCCCCAGCATTTT. This sequence encodes CAWSVLGVSNQPQHF.

This chain connects TRBV28 to TRBJ1-4, with D perhaps matching TRBD1 (6 bases). CDR3 size: 19 residues. V dropped 5 bases and J dropped 0 bases, with 22 bases sitting between them. Per the germline V gene, CDR1 is MDHEN and CDR2 is SYDVKM. CDR3 bases: TGTGCCAGCAGTCGAAGACCCCCCTGGACAGACTCAACTAATGAAAAACTGTTTTTT. Translated: CASSRRPPWTDSTNEKLFF.

V gene TRBV7-2 combines with J gene TRBJ2-1; no definite D call. The germline gives CDR1 SGHTA, CDR2 FQGNSA. The CDR3 has 13 amino acids. With 2 bases removed from V and 5 bases from J, the gap between germline ends came to 7 bases. The CDR3 reads CASSLFPDNEQFF. The CDR3 coding sequence is TGTGCCAGCAGCTTATTTCCGGACAATGAGCAGTTCTTC.

The gene calls are TRBV24-1 and TRBJ2-1, with TRBD2 identical over 10 bases. V dropped 3 bases and J dropped 8; count of bases not matched to a gene: 6. The germline gives CDR1 KGHDR, CDR2 SFDVKD. This CDR3 spans 15 amino acids. The CDR3 loop is CATSDSGGAGYEQFF. CDR3 sequence (DNA): TGTGCCACCAGTGATAGCGGGGGGGCCGGTTATGAGCAGTTCTTC.

The chain uses TRBV4-2 and TRBJ1-2; TRBD1 aligns across 7 bases. J gave up 4 bases and V 4 bases, and 9 bases lay outside the gene matches. The CDR3 sequence is 15 residues long. Germline CDR1 LGHNA, CDR2 YNFKEQ. For the CDR3, the DNA is TGTGCCAGCAGCCCAGAAGGAGGGGGCGTCTATGGCTACACCTTC. As protein: CASSPEGGGVYGYTF.

The rearrangement links TRBV30 to TRBJ1-2; D possibly corresponds to TRBD1 (5 bases). V lost 0 bases, J lost 6 bases, and 11 bases lay in between. The CDR3 has 13 amino acids. The germline V gene has CDR1 GTSNPN and CDR2 SVGIG (reference sequence). The CDR3 spells CAWSVTALDGYTF. The CDR3 DNA reads TGTGCCTGGAGTGTGACAGCACTCGATGGCTACACCTTC. The complete variable domain, with remaining parts taken from reference TRBV30 and TRBJ1-2, reads SQTIHQWPATLVQPVGSPLSLECTVEGTSNPNLYWYRQAAGRGLQLLFYSVGIGQISSEVPQNLSASRPQDRQFILSSKKLLLSDSGFYLCAWSVTALDGYTFGSGTRLTVV.